The clone carrying this T cell receptor (beta chain) was seen just once. The sample belongs to a study of blood T cell repertoires in COVID-19. CDR3 length: 15 amino acids. Germline V gene lookup returns CDR1 SGHTA and CDR2 FQGNSA. Germline trimming cut 5 bases from V and 1 base from J; bases unmatched to any gene: 6. Under the authors' procedure: How many nucleated cells were present was estimated from reference gene primer amplification. Clones were read by immunoSEQ multiplex PCR, and TCRdb kept only the in-frame ones, dropping some. That table furnishes V, J and clone size, whereas the DNA furnished D and trimming. The sample has around 23,000 clones; under 85% are singletons.

The receptor was isolated from a man aged 50 to 59 with COVID-19, enrolled during active disease. Sequencing input: peripheral blood. This sequence joins TRBV7-2 and TRBJ2-3; 7 nucleotides align to TRBD1. CDR3 sequence (DNA): TGTGCCAGCAGCATCGGGACAGTGGGCACAGATACGCAGTATTTT. Amino acid sequence: CASSIGTVGTDTQYF.